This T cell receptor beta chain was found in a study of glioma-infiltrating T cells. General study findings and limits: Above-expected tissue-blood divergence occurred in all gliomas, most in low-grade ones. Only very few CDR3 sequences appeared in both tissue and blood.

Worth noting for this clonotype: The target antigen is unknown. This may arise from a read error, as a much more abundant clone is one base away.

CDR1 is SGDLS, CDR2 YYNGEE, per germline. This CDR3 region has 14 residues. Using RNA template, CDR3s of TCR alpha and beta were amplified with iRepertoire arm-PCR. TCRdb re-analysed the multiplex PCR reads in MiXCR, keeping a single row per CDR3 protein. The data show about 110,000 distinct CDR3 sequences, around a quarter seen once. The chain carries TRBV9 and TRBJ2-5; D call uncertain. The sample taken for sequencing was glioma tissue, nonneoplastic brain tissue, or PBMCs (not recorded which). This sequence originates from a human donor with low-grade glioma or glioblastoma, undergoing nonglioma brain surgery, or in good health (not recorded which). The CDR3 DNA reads TGTGCCAGCAACGTAGGGCAGGCCGCGGAGACCCAGTACTTC. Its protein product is CASNVGQAAETQYF.